The following is a TCR beta chain sequence with its context. In the authors' methods: Amplifying reference gene primers gave estimates of nucleated cell counts. The protocol was immunoSEQ multiplex PCR, while the TCRdb copy is restricted to in-frame clones and leaves out a portion. V and J calls and clone size are given by that table; D and trimming were obtained from the DNA. In the table there are over 75,000 clones, approximately 88% of which are singletons. The data belong to a study of blood T cell repertoires in COVID-19. Study overall: Both acute and convalescent COVID-19 samples were obtained from the United States, Italy and Spain. Sources were T cells, B-cell-depleted T cells, or PBMCs; the material itself was cDNA or gDNA.

Per the germline V gene, CDR1 is LNHNV and CDR2 is YYDKDF (reference sequence). The CDR3 extends over 15 amino acids. J gave up 4 bases and V 5 bases, and 8 bases lay outside the gene matches. This clonotype was sampled from a woman older than 75 with active or convalescent COVID-19. The sequencing sample was made of peripheral blood. The chain recombines TRBV15 with TRBJ2-7, with TRBD2 matching 10 bases. For the CDR3, the DNA is TGTGCCACCAGCGGCGGAAGCGGGAGGGTTTACGAGCAGTACTTC. Translation: CATSGGSGRVYEQYF.